What follows are 22 T cell receptor beta chains derived from one specimen sequenced in a study of cytomegalovirus exposure and HLA in healthy donors. A multiplex PCR was run with 60 Vbeta primers and 13 Jbeta primers. Only in-frame clones appear in the TCRdb table, and some are missing; sequencing was by immunoSEQ multiplex PCR. The sample consists of about 190,000 clones, around 80% of them appearing once. Sequencing input: PBMCs. These receptors were collected from a woman aged 18-29 years in good health and CMV-seropositive.

V gene TRBV18 combines with J gene TRBJ1-6; unclear D gene. CDR1 is KGHSH, CDR2 LQKENI, per germline. Trimming removed 2 bases from V and 3 bases from J, with 8 bases in between. This CDR3 contains 15 residues. The CDR3 region is CASSPSVGYNSPLHF. CDR3 nucleotides: TGTGCCAGCTCACCATCGGTTGGCTATAATTCACCCCTCCACTTT.

This sequence joins TRBV5-1 and TRBJ1-2, with D unresolved. V gave up 0 bases and J gave up 2 bases, with 14 bases separating them. The CDR3 contains 16 residues. The V gene's germline CDR1 is SGHRS and CDR2 YFSETQ. The CDR3 sequence is CASSLGRSRANYGYTF. CDR3 DNA: TGCGCCAGCAGCTTGGGACGGAGCAGAGCCAACTATGGCTACACCTTC.

The chain couples TRBV7-2 to TRBJ1-2; D unclear. Germline V lookup: CDR1 SGHTA, CDR2 FQGNSA. Trimming took off 6 bases at V and 4 bases at J, with 12 bases between the two ends. The CDR3 is 13 residues long. The DNA of the CDR3 is TGTGCCAGCAGTAACAGTGGATCCTATGGCTACACCTTC. It translates to CASSNSGSYGYTF.

The chain is built from TRBV30 and TRBJ2-1; D is uncertain. Trimming stripped 0 bases from V and 9 bases from J, with 12 bases between. CDR1 and CDR2 (germline): GTSNPN, SVGIG (reference sequence). The CDR3 runs 13 residues. CDR3 coding DNA: TGTGCCTGGAGTGTCCTGAGTGCCGGTGAGCAGTTCTTC. It translates to CAWSVLSAGEQFF.

This chain joins TRBV18 and TRBJ1-1; no reliable D call. Deletions cut 0 bases from V and 2 bases from J, with 7 bases between. The CDR3 loop spans 14 amino acids. Germline V gives CDR1 KGHSH, CDR2 LQKENI. The CDR3 DNA follows: TGTGCCAGCTCACCACCCGGGTATAACACTGAAGCTTTCTTT. Translated: CASSPPGYNTEAFF.

This clone was recorded once. An end of the junction differs from the germline gene, which may be a read error. V usage is TRBV9 and J usage is TRBJ1-5; D is perhaps TRBD1 (6 bases). The germline CDR1 and CDR2 sequences are SGDLS and YYNGEE. This CDR3 contains 15 residues. The CDR3 spells CTSSVGTNSNQPQHF. The CDR3 DNA follows: TGTACCAGCAGCGTAGGGACAAACAGCAATCAGCCCCAGCATTTT. The whole variable domain, filled in from reference TRBV9 and TRBJ1-5, reads DSGVTQTPKHLITATGQRVTLRCSPRSGDLSVYWYQQSLDQGLQFLIQYYNGEERAKGNILERFSAQQFPDLHSELNLSSLELGDSALYFCTSSVGTNSNQPQHFGDGTRLSIL.

This clone was seen once. The V and J genes are TRBV6-5 and TRBJ2-3; 8 bases align to TRBD2. V was pared by 8 bases and J by 3 bases, with 10 bases of the junction left unmatched. Germline V gives CDR1 MNHEY, CDR2 SVGAGI. This CDR3 contains 15 residues. The CDR3 coding sequence is TGTGCCAGCCATCCTCCTGCGGGGGGAACAGATACGCAGTATTTT. It encodes CASHPPAGGTDTQYF.

This chain connects TRBV9 to TRBJ1-2; D is possibly TRBD1 (5 bases). Trimming cost V 4 bases and J 7 bases, with 17 bases left between them. The CDR3 is 14 residues long. Germline values: CDR1 SGDLS, CDR2 YYNGEE. In DNA, the CDR3 is TGTGCCAGCAGCACTATGGGAGGGGTCTCTGGCTACACCTTC. Amino acid sequence: CASSTMGGVSGYTF. The full variable domain, its missing parts supplied by reference TRBV9 and TRBJ1-2, is DSGVTQTPKHLITATGQRVTLRCSPRSGDLSVYWYQQSLDQGLQFLIQYYNGEERAKGNILERFSAQQFPDLHSELNLSSLELGDSALYFCASSTMGGVSGYTFGSGTRLTVV.

This chain uses TRBV9 with TRBJ1-3; 10 bases are shared with TRBD1. Germline lookup yields CDR1 SGDLS and CDR2 YYNGEE. This CDR3 region has 18 residues. The junction had 9 bases not matched to a gene; V was cut back by 0 bases and J by 3 bases. CDR3 nucleotides: TGTGCCAGCAGCGTAGCCCCACCGGGACAGGGGATTGGAAACACCATATATTTT. Translating it yields CASSVAPPGQGIGNTIYF.

The chain couples TRBV4-1 to TRBJ2-2, with 7 bases fitting TRBD1. Trimming cost V 4 bases and J 10 bases; bases outside gene matches: 9. Germline assignment: CDR1 MGHRA and CDR2 YSYEKL. The CDR3 is made up of 14 amino acids. CDR3 in amino acids: CASSPPPTGEELFF. CDR3 bases: TGCGCCAGCAGCCCGCCCCCAACAGGGGAGGAGCTGTTTTTT.

The chain is built from TRBV15 and TRBJ2-1; 8 nucleotides line up with TRBD1. Trimming took 4 bases from V and 8 from J; bases not matched to a gene: 10. Per the germline V gene, CDR1 is LNHNV and CDR2 is YYDKDF (reference sequence). CDR3 length: 15 amino acids. CDR3 sequence reads: CATSTTGAPFDEQFF. The DNA for the CDR3 is TGTGCCACCAGCACGACAGGGGCACCTTTCGATGAGCAGTTCTTC.

The rearrangement links TRBV2 to TRBJ1-6, with TRBD1 identical over 8 bases. Per the germline V gene, CDR1 is SNHLY and CDR2 is FYNNEI. The CDR3 spans 16 residues. The J segment lost 9 bases and the V segment lost 0 bases, leaving 7 bases of the junction unmatched. The CDR3: CASSEAGQGARSPLHF. As DNA, the CDR3 is TGTGCCAGCAGTGAAGCTGGCCAGGGGGCGCGTTCACCCCTCCACTTT.

This chain uses TRBV6-5 with TRBJ1-5; D is perhaps TRBD1 (6 bases). This CDR3 comprises 13 residues. Germline V gene data show CDR1 as MNHEY and CDR2 as SVGAGI. The germline V and J ends were trimmed by 8 bases and 4 bases, with 12 bases remaining between them. CDR3 sequence: CASGGVRNQPQHF. The CDR3, as DNA: TGTGCCAGCGGGGGCGTGAGGAATCAGCCCCAGCATTTT.

Regarding this clone: A read error may produce the germline difference seen at one junction end. This chain uses TRBV30 with TRBJ2-6; TRBD1 might be the D (5 bases). This CDR3 is built from 14 residues. The germline V gene encodes CDR1 GTSNPN and CDR2 SVGIG (reference sequence). The CDR3 DNA is TGTGCCTGGAGTAATAACCTTGGGGCCAACGGCCTGACTTTC. This gives the protein CAWSNNLGANGLTF.

This clone was seen a single time. The V call is TRBV6-5, the J call TRBJ2-1, with D unclear. The V gene lost 0 bases and the J gene lost 9 bases, with 3 bases spanning the gap. Germline V CDR1 and CDR2: MNHEY, SVGAGI. The CDR3 is made up of 11 amino acids. The CDR3 bases are TGTGCCAGCAGTTACTCCAGTGAGCAGTTCTTC. Translation: CASSYSSEQFF.

The rearrangement joins TRBV12-5 to TRBJ2-3; D might be TRBD1 (5 bases). The CDR3 contains 17 residues. The germline V gene encodes CDR1 LGHNT and CDR2 FRNRAP. Trimming stripped 1 base from V and 4 bases from J, with 18 bases between. CDR3 amino acids: CASGLGTTNLRSDTQYF. CDR3 DNA sequence: TGTGCTAGTGGTTTGGGGACAACCAACTTGCGGTCAGATACGCAGTATTTT.

The chain recombines TRBV28 with TRBJ1-2, with a weak D call TRBD1 (6 bases). V was shortened by 5 bases and J by 5 bases, with 12 bases between the two germline ends. CDR1 and CDR2 from the germline V gene are MDHEN and SYDVKM. The CDR3 extends over 13 amino acids. The CDR3 is CASSTGQTYGYTF. Written as DNA, the CDR3 is TGTGCCAGCAGTACCGGACAGACTTATGGCTACACCTTC.

This clone was seen once. The chain employs TRBV5-4 and TRBJ1-2; 9 bases match TRBD1. Trimming removed 4 bases from V and 4 bases from J; junction bases left unmatched: 5. The CDR3 consists of 14 residues. The V gene's germline CDR1 is SGHNT and CDR2 YYREEE (reference sequence). The CDR3 loop is CASSDRGLSYGYTF. The CDR3 bases are TGTGCCAGCAGCGACAGGGGGTTGAGCTATGGCTACACCTTC.

The rearrangement uses TRBV9 and TRBJ2-3, with TRBD2 as a possible D gene (5 bases). The germline V gene has CDR1 SGDLS and CDR2 YYNGEE. There are 15 residues in the CDR3. The V gene lost 0 bases and the J gene lost 5 bases, with 13 bases spanning the gap. The CDR3 sequence: CASSVGPRGEDTQYF. Here the CDR3 DNA reads TGTGCCAGCAGCGTAGGCCCCCGGGGTGAAGATACGCAGTATTTT.

The rearrangement joins TRBV6-1 to TRBJ2-2; D is ambiguous. The CDR3 covers 15 residues. Trimming stripped 0 bases from V and 1 base from J, with 6 bases between. The V gene's germline CDR1 is MNHNS and CDR2 SASEGT. The CDR3 here is CASSEALGNTGELFF. The DNA for the CDR3 is TGTGCCAGCAGTGAAGCGCTAGGGAACACCGGGGAGCTGTTTTTT.

The chain employs TRBV7-6 and TRBJ2-4, with 12 bases that match TRBD2. Trimming took 1 base from V and 7 from J; bases not matched to a gene: 8. This CDR3 has 17 amino acids. Germline CDR1 SGHVS, CDR2 FNYEAQ. The CDR3 DNA sequence: TGTGCCAGCAGCTTAGGGGCTAGCGGGGGGGCCGGGAACATTCAGTACTTC. This sequence encodes CASSLGASGGAGNIQYF.

This clone was counted once. The rearrangement joins TRBV5-1 to TRBJ2-3; 11 bases are a match to TRBD2. Germline V CDR1 and CDR2: SGHRS, YFSETQ. After removal of 0 bases from V and 5 bases from J, the junction contained 8 bases not matched to a gene. The CDR3 length is 17 residues. The CDR3 DNA is TGCGCCAGCAGCTTGGGTGGCCTAGCGGGGGGAATAGATACGCAGTATTTT. Encoded protein: CASSLGGLAGGIDTQYF. Together with reference TRBV5-1 and TRBJ2-3, the CDR3 gives the full variable domain: KAGVTQTPRYLIKTRGQQVTLSCSPISGHRSVSWYQQTPGQGLQFLFEYFSETQRNKGNFPGRFSGRQFSNSRSEMNVSTLELGDSALYLCASSLGGLAGGIDTQYFGPGTRLTVL.